This TCR beta chain was captured by sequencing in a study of blood T cells in healthy people across ages. Study-level findings and limits: Diversity of TCR beta correlated strongly with naive T cell percentage.

As to this clonotype: Its matching antigen is unknown.

Sample-barcoded 5' priming and a J-beta primer mix drove a second PCR of about 6 to 12 cycles. Template switching added a 12-random-nucleotide identifier to every cDNA molecule. TCRdb redid the calling of the 5' RACE reads with MiXCR, one entry per CDR3 protein. The sample gives fewer than 800,000 distinct CDR3 sequences, about 25% of which show up once; more than 8% is in the top ten. Per germline, CDR1 DFQATT and CDR2 SNEGSKA (reference sequence). The CDR3 loop spans 13 amino acids. Trimming pared 6 bases from V and 14 bases from J, leaving 20 bases between. The sample was also linked to a second study, of T cells of mothers and their children. As that study records: Unrelated mother-child pairs always had slightly, but never significantly, lower normalized overlap than related pairs.

The V gene is TRBV20-1, the J gene TRBJ1-6; D gene uncertain. Sequenced: blood. This clonotype was obtained from a boy between 10 and 17 years old in good health. In DNA, the CDR3 is TGCAGTGCCGCTGCCTCAGGTTTTCAAACCCTCCACTTT. Protein sequence: CSAAASGFQTLHF.